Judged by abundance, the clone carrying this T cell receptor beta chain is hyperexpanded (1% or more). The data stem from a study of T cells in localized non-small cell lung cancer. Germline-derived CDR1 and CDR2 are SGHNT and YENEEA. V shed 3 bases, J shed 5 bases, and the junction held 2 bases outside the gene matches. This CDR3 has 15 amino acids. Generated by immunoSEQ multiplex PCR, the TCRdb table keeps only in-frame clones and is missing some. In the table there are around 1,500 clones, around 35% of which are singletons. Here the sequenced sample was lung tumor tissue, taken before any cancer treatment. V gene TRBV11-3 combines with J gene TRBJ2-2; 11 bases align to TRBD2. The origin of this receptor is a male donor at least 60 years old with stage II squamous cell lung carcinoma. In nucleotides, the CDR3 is TGTGCCAGCAGCTTCGGGACTAGCGGAACCGGGGAGCTGTTTTTT. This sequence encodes CASSFGTSGTGELFF.